The 30 T cell receptor beta chains given below trace back to one sample, sequenced in a study of T-cell reconstitution after alpha-beta-depleted transplantation in children. General study points: After one year, T-cell counts and TCRbeta diversity mostly came from new T cells.

Unique molecular identifiers were used in preparing the TCRbeta library. In TCRdb, the PCR reads were re-called with MiXCR into one record per CDR3 protein. The sample lists around 300,000 distinct CDR3 sequences; over 7% were seen once. What these receptors recognize is not known. The sample was peripheral blood, taken 360 days after TCRalphabeta/CD19-depleted stem cell transplant. The receptors stem from a female patient between 2 and 15 years old who had a stem cell transplant for Fanconi anemia, so the T cells may come from the graft donor.

This clonotype has at least ten counts. The J gene is TRBJ1-2, the V gene TRBV3-1; the D is unclear. The CDR3 spans 15 residues. In germline, CDR1 is LGHDT, CDR2 YNNKEL (reference sequence). With 1 base removed from V and 8 bases from J, the gap between germline ends came to 17 bases. The CDR3 protein is CASSQVGGTYGGYTF. The CDR3, as DNA: TGTGCCAGCAGCCAAGTGGGAGGAACGTATGGCGGCTACACCTTC.

This clonotype was seen at least ten times. The rearrangement uses TRBV12-3 or TRBV12-4 and TRBJ2-1, with a weak D call TRBD1 (6 bases). CDR3 length: 13 amino acids. The V and J ends lost 5 bases and 4 bases respectively, with 9 bases between them. In DNA, the CDR3 is TGTGCCAGCAGTACCGACAGGTACAATGAGCAGTTCTTC. Translation gives CASSTDRYNEQFF.

This chain connects TRBV24-1 to TRBJ1-2; D might be TRBD1 (5 bases). Trimming took 6 bases from V and 6 from J, leaving 19 bases between them. Looked up from germline, CDR1 is KGHDR and CDR2 is SFDVKD. This CDR3 is built from 15 residues. As DNA, the CDR3 is TGTGCCACCAGTATCGGTCCAGGGACGGTGGATGGCTACACCTTC. Its translation is CATSIGPGTVDGYTF.

This clonotype was observed many times. This chain connects TRBV4-2 to TRBJ2-1; D remains ambiguous. Germline CDR1 reads LGHNA; CDR2 reads YNFKEQ. Trimming took 1 base from V and 8 from J, leaving 18 bases between them. This CDR3 comprises 16 residues. The CDR3 coding sequence is TGTGCCAGCAGCCAAGTCGGTCGGGTGGTCTCGGATGAGCAGTTCTTC. As protein: CASSQVGRVVSDEQFF.

There are many counts of this clonotype. J is TRBJ1-1 and V is TRBV29-1; 10 nucleotides line up with TRBD1. Germline lookup yields CDR1 SQVTM and CDR2 ANQGSEA. The CDR3 has 12 residues. CDR3 sequence: CSLRTGGTEAFF. The CDR3 DNA is TGCAGTTTACGGACAGGGGGCACTGAAGCTTTCTTT.

This clonotype was detected ten times or more. The CDR3 loop reads CASSLNPRGKSTDTQYF. In DNA, the CDR3 is TGCGCCAGCAGCTTGAATCCTCGCGGAAAAAGCACAGATACGCAGTATTTT. The genes are TRBV5-1 and TRBJ2-3; no firm D call. CDR1 is SGHRS, CDR2 YFSETQ, per germline. Trimming stripped 1 base from V and 0 bases from J, with 15 bases between. This CDR3 has 17 amino acids. The entire variable domain, with the rest obtained from reference TRBV5-1 and TRBJ2-3, is as follows: KAGVTQTPRYLIKTRGQQVTLSCSPISGHRSVSWYQQTPGQGLQFLFEYFSETQRNKGNFPGRFSGRQFSNSRSEMNVSTLELGDSALYLCASSLNPRGKSTDTQYFGPGTRLTVL.

This clonotype was seen a handful of times. The chain is built from TRBV7-8 and TRBJ2-7; 10 positions match TRBD2. This CDR3 contains 19 residues. V trimming: 0 bases; J trimming: 4 bases; junction bases outside the gene matches: 15. Germline V lookup: CDR1 SGHVS, CDR2 FQNEAQ. CDR3 nucleotides: TGTGCCAGCAGCTTAGCGGATCTCCCTTCGACTAGCGGGCGATACGAGCAGTACTTC. This sequence encodes CASSLADLPSTSGRYEQYF.

This clonotype was counted at least ten times. The chain carries TRBV24-1 and TRBJ2-3; D is uncertain. The V end was cut by 4 bases, the J end by 2 bases, with 6 bases between. Per the germline V gene, CDR1 is KGHDR and CDR2 is SFDVKD. This CDR3 has 13 amino acids. The CDR3 coding sequence is TGTGCCACCAGTGAGACAAACACAGATACGCAGTATTTT. This sequence encodes CATSETNTDTQYF.

There are many counts of this clonotype. V is TRBV7-8 and J is TRBJ2-5; 10 positions agree with TRBD2. This CDR3 spans 17 amino acids. Germline assignment: CDR1 SGHVS and CDR2 FQNEAQ. Unmatched junction bases numbered 9, after V lost 0 bases and J lost 5 bases. CDR3 residues: CASSLARLAGAGETQYF. The CDR3 region has the DNA TGTGCCAGCAGCTTAGCGCGCCTAGCGGGAGCAGGGGAGACCCAGTACTTC.

In this sample, this clonotype turned up many times. The chain uses TRBV7-9 and TRBJ2-1; no definite D call. The germline V gene encodes CDR1 SEHNR and CDR2 FQNEAQ (reference sequence). This CDR3 spans 14 amino acids. Trimming left V 1 base short and J 7 bases short, with 11 bases between. CDR3 protein: CASSLESTGNEQFF. CDR3 sequence (DNA): TGTGCCAGCAGCTTAGAGTCCACTGGGAATGAGCAGTTCTTC.

V usage is TRBV18 and J usage is TRBJ1-2; D is unresolved. V was clipped by 3 bases and J by 5 bases, with 10 bases between them. In germline, CDR1 is KGHSH, CDR2 LQKENI. This CDR3 spans 13 amino acids. The CDR3 loop is CASSPLDKYGYTF. CDR3 in DNA: TGTGCCAGCTCACCGCTGGATAAGTATGGCTACACCTTC. The full variable domain, in which reference TRBV18 and TRBJ1-2 provide the parts outside the CDR3, is NAGVMQNPRHLVRRRGQEARLRCSPMKGHSHVYWYRQLPEEGLKFMVYLQKENIIDESGMPKERFSAEFPKEGPSILRIQQVVRGDSAAYFCASSPLDKYGYTFGSGTRLTVV.

This clonotype was counted many times. The J gene is TRBJ2-1, the V gene TRBV6-2 or TRBV6-3, with 11 bases fitting TRBD2. Germline trimming cut 5 bases from V and 4 bases from J; bases unmatched to any gene: 1. The germline gives CDR1 MNHEY, CDR2 SVGEGT. CDR3 length: 14 amino acids. In nucleotides, the CDR3 is TGTGCCAGCAGTGCTAGCGGGGGGTACAATGAGCAGTTCTTC. Encoded protein: CASSASGGYNEQFF.

This clonotype was recorded at least ten times. The V and J genes are TRBV29-1 and TRBJ1-2; no firm D call. This CDR3 is built from 11 residues. V lost 7 bases and J lost 8, with 14 bases in between. Germline V gene sequence: CDR1 SQVTM, CDR2 ANQGSEA. The CDR3 spells CSGGSGEGYTF. In DNA form, the CDR3 reads TGCAGCGGTGGGTCAGGTGAGGGCTACACCTTC.

This clonotype was observed at least ten times. The chain employs TRBV20-1 and TRBJ1-2, with 9 bases matching TRBD1. The length of the CDR3 is 15 residues. With V trimmed by 7 bases and J by 5 bases, 14 bases remained unmatched. The germline CDR1 and CDR2 sequences are DFQATT and SNEGSKA (reference sequence). The CDR3 bases are TGCAGTGTAGTAGGGAAGGGACAGGGTCATTATGGCTACACCTTC. Amino acid sequence: CSVVGKGQGHYGYTF.

This clonotype occurred many times. The chain combines TRBV20-1 with TRBJ1-2; no reliable D call. Deletions cut 3 bases from V and 0 bases from J, with 8 bases between. From germline, CDR1 is DFQATT and CDR2 SNEGSKA (reference sequence). The CDR3 is made up of 13 amino acids. CDR3 amino acids: CSASPGTNYGYTF. The CDR3 DNA reads TGCAGTGCTAGCCCCGGCACTAACTATGGCTACACCTTC.

There are many counts of this clonotype. The J gene is TRBJ2-3, the V gene TRBV7-2; 7 positions match TRBD2. This CDR3 spans 15 amino acids. V trimming: 7 bases; J trimming: 6 bases; junction bases outside the gene matches: 13. Germline CDR1 and CDR2: SGHTA and FQGNSA. CDR3 bases: TGTGCCAGCACCCTACGAGCGGGGCATACGGATACGCAGTATTTT. Residues: CASTLRAGHTDTQYF.

This clonotype was observed at least ten times. This chain links TRBV20-1 with TRBJ2-1; D gene unclear. The V gene's germline CDR1 is DFQATT and CDR2 SNEGSKA (reference sequence). V dropped 4 bases and J dropped 2 bases, with 12 bases sitting between them. This CDR3 is 14 amino acids long. CDR3 in DNA: TGCAGTGCTATGGAAAACCTACCCTACAATGAGCAGTTCTTC. Translation: CSAMENLPYNEQFF.

This clonotype came up many times. V usage is TRBV5-1 and J usage is TRBJ2-7, with TRBD1 matching 11 bases. The V gene end was trimmed by 3 bases and the J gene end by 5 bases; junction bases not matched to a gene: 7. The CDR3 runs to 15 residues. Germline V CDR1 and CDR2: SGHRS, YFSETQ. The CDR3 is CASSWGDRGIDEQYF. Here the CDR3 DNA reads TGCGCCAGCAGCTGGGGGGACAGGGGGATCGACGAGCAGTACTTC.

This clonotype was observed many times. The rearrangement uses TRBV12-3 or TRBV12-4 and TRBJ1-1; D perhaps matches TRBD1 (5 bases). The CDR3 consists of 13 residues. V was shortened by 2 bases and J by 5 bases, with 9 bases between the two germline ends. The CDR3 sequence is CASSLIEGTEAFF. The CDR3 DNA reads TGTGCCAGCAGTTTAATCGAGGGGACTGAAGCTTTCTTT.

This clonotype was recorded many times. J is TRBJ2-7 and V is TRBV12-3 or TRBV12-4; TRBD1 matches at 8 bases. This CDR3 has 16 amino acids. The ends lost 6 bases at V and 6 bases at J; junction bases unmatched: 16. The CDR3: CASSLEIGTGHAEQYF. CDR3 in DNA: TGTGCCAGCAGCTTGGAAATTGGGACAGGACACGCCGAGCAGTACTTC.

This chain links TRBV5-1 with TRBJ2-6; 8 nucleotides line up with TRBD1. The CDR3 runs to 15 residues. Trimming at V came to 4 bases and at J to 2 bases, leaving 2 bases not matched to a gene. The V gene's germline CDR1 is SGHRS and CDR2 YFSETQ. The CDR3: CASSPRGPGANVLTF. The CDR3 DNA is TGCGCCAGCAGCCCCAGGGGGCCTGGGGCCAACGTCCTGACTTTC.

By sample share, this clonotype is medium-sized. The chain uses TRBV2 and TRBJ2-3; TRBD1 is a possible D gene (6 bases). Trimming took off 7 bases at V and 2 bases at J, with 19 bases between the two ends. Per germline, CDR1 SNHLY and CDR2 FYNNEI. There are 16 residues in the CDR3. The CDR3 nucleotides are TGTGCCAGCACTTGGACAGATCAGAACCCCACAGATACGCAGTATTTT. It codes for CASTWTDQNPTDTQYF.

This clonotype was detected ten times or more. This chain joins TRBV6-2 or TRBV6-3 and TRBJ1-5; no reliable D call. From germline, CDR1 is MNHEY and CDR2 SVGEGT. Trimming removed 7 bases from V and 3 bases from J, with 7 bases in between. The CDR3 has 12 amino acids. In nucleotides, the CDR3 is TGTGCCAGCAATGAGGTCAATCAGCCCCAGCATTTT. Translation gives CASNEVNQPQHF.

This clonotype was observed once. This may be a read error: a much more frequent sequence differs by one nucleotide. No conserved phenylalanine or tryptophan is present at the end of the CDR3, so a read error is the likely explanation. The chain joins TRBV20-1 to TRBJ1-5; 11 bases line up with TRBD1. CDR1 and CDR2 from the germline V gene are DFQATT and SNEGSKA (reference sequence). With 3 bases clipped from V and 3 bases from J, the junction kept 7 bases outside the gene matches. The CDR3 covers 16 residues. CDR3 in amino acids: CSASGQGAKSNQPQHC. In DNA, the CDR3 is TGCAGTGCTAGTGGACAGGGGGCGAAGTCCAATCAGCCCCAGCATTGT.

Concerning this clonotype itself: The junction departs from germline at one end; a sequencing error may be responsible. This chain joins TRBV13 and TRBJ2-3, with 12 bases fitting TRBD2. Per the germline V gene, CDR1 is PRHDT and CDR2 is FYEKMQ (reference sequence). The CDR3 spans 18 residues. The DNA for the CDR3 is TGTGCCTGCAGTTTTAGGCTAGCGGGGGGGAAAAGCACAGATACGCAGTATTTT. This sequence encodes CACSFRLAGGKSTDTQYF.

This clonotype was seen only a few times. V and J are TRBV7-3 and TRBJ2-1, with 7 bases fitting TRBD1. J was trimmed by 3 bases and V by 2 bases; bases with no gene match: 7. The CDR3 spans 16 residues. In germline, CDR1 is SGHTA, CDR2 FQGTGA. The CDR3 bases are TGTGCCAGCAGCTTACTCCCAGGGGGAAACTACAATGAGCAGTTCTTC. Amino acids: CASSLLPGGNYNEQFF.

This clonotype was observed a handful of times. This chain connects TRBV13 to TRBJ2-1, with 8 bases identical to TRBD2. The CDR3 loop spans 17 amino acids. V was clipped by 8 bases and J by 2 bases; unmatched bases: 14. Germline V lookup: CDR1 PRHDT, CDR2 FYEKMQ (reference sequence). The DNA of the CDR3 is TGTGCCAGCTTTAATCGGGTTAGCGGGGATACCTACAATGAGCAGTTCTTC. It is translated as CASFNRVSGDTYNEQFF.

This clonotype was seen at least ten times. This sequence joins TRBV5-5 and TRBJ2-2, with TRBD2 matching over 15 bases. J gave up 7 bases and V 4 bases, and 8 bases lay outside the gene matches. Germline-derived CDR1 and CDR2 are SGHKS and YYEKEE (reference sequence). The CDR3 extends over 17 amino acids. DNA of the CDR3: TGTGCCAGCAGCGAAGGACTAGCGGGGGGGCCGAGCGGGGAGCTGTTTTTT. It encodes CASSEGLAGGPSGELFF.

The chain combines TRBV28 with TRBJ2-7; tentative D call: TRBD1 (5 bases). The CDR3 extends over 15 amino acids. The ends were cut back, 1 base at V and 7 bases at J, with 17 bases in the middle. Germline assignment: CDR1 MDHEN and CDR2 SYDVKM. The CDR3 reads CASSLYKGEGEEQYV. The CDR3, as DNA: TGTGCCAGCAGTTTATATAAAGGGGAAGGGGAAGAGCAGTACGTC.

This chain uses TRBV6-1 with TRBJ2-7, with 10 bases lining up with TRBD2. V was clipped by 6 bases and J by 5 bases; unmatched bases: 10. The germline gives CDR1 MNHNS, CDR2 SASEGT. The CDR3 contains 15 residues. CDR3 region: CASRLKREGPNEQYF. The CDR3 nucleotides are TGTGCCAGCAGGCTGAAGCGGGAGGGCCCTAACGAGCAGTACTTC.